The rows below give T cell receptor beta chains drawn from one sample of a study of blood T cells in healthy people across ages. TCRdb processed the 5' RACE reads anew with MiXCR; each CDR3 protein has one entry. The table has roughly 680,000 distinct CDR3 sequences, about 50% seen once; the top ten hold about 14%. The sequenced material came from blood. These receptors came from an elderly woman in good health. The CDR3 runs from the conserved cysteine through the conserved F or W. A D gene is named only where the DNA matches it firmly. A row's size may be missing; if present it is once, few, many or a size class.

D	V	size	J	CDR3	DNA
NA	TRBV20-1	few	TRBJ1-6	CSARVGSLLASYNSPLHF	TGCAGTGCTAGAGTCGGTAGTCTCCTCGCCTCCTATAATTCACCCCTCCACTTT
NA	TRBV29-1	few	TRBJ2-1	CSVDSGPERRNEQFF	TGCAGCGTTGATTCGGGACCGGAACGGCGGAATGAGCAGTTCTTC
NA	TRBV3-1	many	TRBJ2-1	CASSPGLVRDEQFF	TGTGCCAGCAGCCCAGGTTTGGTTCGGGATGAGCAGTTCTTC
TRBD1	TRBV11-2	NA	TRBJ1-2	CASSSIRGTGGRNYGYTF	TGTGCCAGCAGCTCCATCCGAGGGACAGGGGGCCGCAATTATGGCTACACCTTC
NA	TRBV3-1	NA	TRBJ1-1	CASSTPRSGGRNTEAFF	TGTGCCAGCAGCACCCCGCGGAGTGGGGGTAGGAACACTGAAGCTTTCTTT
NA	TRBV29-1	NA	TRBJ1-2	CSVGRQIENYGYTF	TGCAGCGTTGGTAGACAGATTGAGAACTATGGCTACACCTTC
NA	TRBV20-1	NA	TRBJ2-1	CSAAAGKPYNEQFF	TGCAGTGCTGCCGCAGGGAAACCTTACAATGAGCAGTTCTTC
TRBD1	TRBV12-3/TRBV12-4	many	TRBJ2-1	CASKYAGTGGGYEQFF	TGTGCCAGCAAATACGCCGGGACAGGGGGCGGTTATGAGCAGTTCTTC
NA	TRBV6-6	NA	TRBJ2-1	CASSYGRVHEQFF	TGTGCCAGCAGTTACGGCAGGGTGCATGAGCAGTTCTTC
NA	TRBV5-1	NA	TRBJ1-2	CASSAAGNGYTF	TGCGCCAGCAGCGCGGCTGGGAATGGCTACACCTTC
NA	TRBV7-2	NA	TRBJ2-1	CASSPRRGRFDERFF	TGTGCCAGCAGCCCTAGGCGGGGCCGATTCGATGAGCGGTTCTTC
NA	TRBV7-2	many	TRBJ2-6	CASSLTRPVSGANVLTF	TGTGCCAGCAGCCTAACCCGTCCGGTCTCTGGGGCCAACGTCCTGACTTTC
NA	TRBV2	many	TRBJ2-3	CASGLAGTDTQYF	TGTGCTAGTGGTTTGGCGGGCACAGATACGCAGTATTTT
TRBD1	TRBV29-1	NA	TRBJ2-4	CSATGQGARNIQYF	TGCAGCGCCACCGGACAGGGGGCGCGGAACATTCAGTACTTC
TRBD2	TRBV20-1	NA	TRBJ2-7	CSALMTSGGAGEQYF	TGCAGTGCTCTAATGACTAGCGGGGGGGCGGGTGAGCAGTACTTC
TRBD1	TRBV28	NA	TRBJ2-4	CASSSPGTGKNIQYF	TGTGCCAGCAGTTCCCCCGGGACAGGAAAAAACATTCAGTACTTC
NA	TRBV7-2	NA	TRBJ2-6	CASSFSPISGANVLTF	TGTGCCAGCAGCTTTTCCCCGATTTCTGGGGCCAACGTCCTGACTTTC
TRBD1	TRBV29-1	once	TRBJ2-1	CSVGGDRHYNEQFF	TGCAGCGTTGGGGGGGACAGGCACTACAATGAGCAGTTCTTC
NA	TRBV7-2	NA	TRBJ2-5	CASSFAGTLSEQYF	TGTGCCAGCAGCTTTGCCGGGACTCTTAGTGAGCAGTACTTC
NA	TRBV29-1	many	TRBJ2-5	CSVSRGETQYF	TGCAGCGTGTCCCGGGGAGAGACCCAGTACTTC
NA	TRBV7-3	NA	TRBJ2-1	CASSLRMGEQFF	TGTGCCAGCAGCTTAAGGATGGGTGAGCAGTTCTTC
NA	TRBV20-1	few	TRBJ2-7	CSARGQGGLDILSYEQYF	TGCAGTGCTAGAGGGCAGGGTGGGTTGGATATCCTCTCCTACGAGCAGTACTTC
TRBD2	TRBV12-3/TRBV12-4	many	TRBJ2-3	CASRPTTSGTDTQYF	TGTGCCAGCAGACCTACGACTAGCGGCACAGATACGCAGTATTTT
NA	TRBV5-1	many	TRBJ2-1	CASSFGGNSYNEQFF	TGCGCCAGCAGCTTTGGCGGGAACTCCTACAATGAGCAGTTCTTC
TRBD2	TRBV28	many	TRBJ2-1	CASSSGTSIEQFF	TGTGCCAGCAGCTCCGGGACTAGCATTGAGCAGTTCTTC
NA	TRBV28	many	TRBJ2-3	CASSTPRETDTQYF	TGTGCCAGCAGCACACCCAGGGAGACAGATACGCAGTATTTT
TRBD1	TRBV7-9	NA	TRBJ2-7	CASSLARGQATYEQYF	TGTGCCAGCAGCCTCGCCCGGGGACAGGCAACCTACGAGCAGTACTTC
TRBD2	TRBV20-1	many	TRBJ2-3	CSAKEWRGGSDTQYF	TGCAGTGCTAAGGAGTGGCGGGGGGGATCAGATACGCAGTATTTT
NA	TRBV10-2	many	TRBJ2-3	CASSESGRGMPQYF	TGCGCCAGCAGTGAGTCGGGTAGGGGGATGCCGCAGTATTTT
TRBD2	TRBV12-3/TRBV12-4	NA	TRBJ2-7	CASSHSGTPPYEQYF	TGTGCCAGCAGTCACAGCGGGACTCCACCTTACGAGCAGTACTTC
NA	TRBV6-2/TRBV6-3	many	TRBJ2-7	CASSYLIRGPGYEQYF	TGTGCCAGCAGTTACCTCATCCGAGGGCCCGGTTACGAGCAGTACTTC